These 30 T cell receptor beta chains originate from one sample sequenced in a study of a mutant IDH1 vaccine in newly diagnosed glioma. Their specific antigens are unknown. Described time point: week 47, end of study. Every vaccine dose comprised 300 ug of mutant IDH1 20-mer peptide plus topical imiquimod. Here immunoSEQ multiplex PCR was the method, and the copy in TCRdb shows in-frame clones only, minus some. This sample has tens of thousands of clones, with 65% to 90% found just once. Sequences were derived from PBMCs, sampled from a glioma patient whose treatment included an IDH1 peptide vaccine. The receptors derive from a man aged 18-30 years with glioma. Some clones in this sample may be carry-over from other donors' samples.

CDR3 sequence reads: CASSQDSDINQPQHF. Written as DNA, the CDR3 is TGCGCCAGCAGCCAAGATTCGGACATCAATCAGCCCCAGCATTTT. The V and J genes are TRBV4-3 and TRBJ1-5, with D perhaps TRBD1 (5 bases). Trimming pared 0 bases from V and 3 bases from J, leaving 9 bases between. Germline CDR1 and CDR2: LGHNA and YSLEER. The CDR3 is made up of 15 amino acids.

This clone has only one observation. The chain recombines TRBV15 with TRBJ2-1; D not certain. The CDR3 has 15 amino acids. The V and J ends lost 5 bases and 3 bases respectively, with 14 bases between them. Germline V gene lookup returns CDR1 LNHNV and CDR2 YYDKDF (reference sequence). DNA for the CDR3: TGTGCCACCAGCCTGCGAGCAGCAGACTACAATGAGCAGTTCTTC. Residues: CATSLRAADYNEQFF.

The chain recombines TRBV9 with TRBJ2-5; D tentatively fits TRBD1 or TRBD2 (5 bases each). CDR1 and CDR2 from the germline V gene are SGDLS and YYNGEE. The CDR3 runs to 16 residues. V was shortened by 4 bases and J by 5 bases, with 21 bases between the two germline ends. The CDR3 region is CASSPSDIQWDETQYF. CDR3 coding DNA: TGTGCCAGCAGCCCTTCGGACATCCAATGGGACGAGACCCAGTACTTC.

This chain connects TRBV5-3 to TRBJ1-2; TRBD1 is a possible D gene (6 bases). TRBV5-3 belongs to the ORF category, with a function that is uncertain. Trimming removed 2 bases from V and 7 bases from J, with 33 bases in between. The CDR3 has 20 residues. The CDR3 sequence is CARSLSPPFSPGAGFGGYTF. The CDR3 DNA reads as TGTGCCAGAAGCTTAAGTCCCCCTTTCTCCCCAGGGGCTGGCTTTGGTGGCTACACCTTC.

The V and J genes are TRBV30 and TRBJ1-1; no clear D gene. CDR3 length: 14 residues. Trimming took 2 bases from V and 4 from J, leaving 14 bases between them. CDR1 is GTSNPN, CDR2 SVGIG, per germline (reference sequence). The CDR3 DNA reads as TGTGCCTGGAGTTCGGCAGCCCTGGGCACTGAAGCTTTCTTT. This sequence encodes CAWSSAALGTEAFF.

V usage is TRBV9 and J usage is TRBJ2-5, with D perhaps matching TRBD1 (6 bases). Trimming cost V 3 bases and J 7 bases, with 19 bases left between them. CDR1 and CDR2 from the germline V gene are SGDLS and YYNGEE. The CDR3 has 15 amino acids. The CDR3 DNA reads TGTGCCAGCAGCGCAGAGGTAGGGGGTTTCGGGACCCAGTACTTC. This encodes CASSAEVGGFGTQYF.

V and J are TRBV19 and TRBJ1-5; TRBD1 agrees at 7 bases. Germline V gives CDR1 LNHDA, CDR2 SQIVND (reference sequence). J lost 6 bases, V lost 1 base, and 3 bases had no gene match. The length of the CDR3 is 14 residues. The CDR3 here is CASSIGGGVQPQHF. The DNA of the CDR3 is TGTGCCAGTAGTATAGGAGGGGGCGTTCAGCCCCAGCATTTT.

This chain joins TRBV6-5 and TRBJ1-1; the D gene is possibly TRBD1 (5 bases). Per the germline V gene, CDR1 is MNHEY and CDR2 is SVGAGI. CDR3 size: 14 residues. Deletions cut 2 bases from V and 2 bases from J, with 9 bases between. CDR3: CASSYVGPNTEAFF. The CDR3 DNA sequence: TGTGCCAGCAGTTACGTGGGGCCTAACACTGAAGCTTTCTTT.

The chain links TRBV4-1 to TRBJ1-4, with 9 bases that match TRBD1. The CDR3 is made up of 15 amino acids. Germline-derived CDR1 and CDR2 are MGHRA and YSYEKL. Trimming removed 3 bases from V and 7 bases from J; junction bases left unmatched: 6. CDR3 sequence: CASSQSQGASEKLFF. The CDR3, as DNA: TGCGCCAGCAGCCAGTCACAGGGGGCAAGTGAAAAACTGTTTTTT.

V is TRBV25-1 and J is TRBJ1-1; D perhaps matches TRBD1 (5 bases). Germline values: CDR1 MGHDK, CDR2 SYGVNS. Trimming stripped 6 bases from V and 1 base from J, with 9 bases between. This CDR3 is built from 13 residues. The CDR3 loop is CASRWQGNTEAFF. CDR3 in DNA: TGTGCCAGCAGATGGCAGGGGAACACTGAAGCTTTCTTT.

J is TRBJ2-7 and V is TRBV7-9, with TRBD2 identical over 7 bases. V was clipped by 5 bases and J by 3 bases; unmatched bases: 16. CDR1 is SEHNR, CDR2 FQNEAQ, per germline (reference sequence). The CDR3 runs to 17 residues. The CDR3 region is CASSGGDWASPIYEQYF. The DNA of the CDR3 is TGTGCCAGCAGCGGGGGGGATTGGGCCTCGCCGATCTACGAGCAGTACTTC.

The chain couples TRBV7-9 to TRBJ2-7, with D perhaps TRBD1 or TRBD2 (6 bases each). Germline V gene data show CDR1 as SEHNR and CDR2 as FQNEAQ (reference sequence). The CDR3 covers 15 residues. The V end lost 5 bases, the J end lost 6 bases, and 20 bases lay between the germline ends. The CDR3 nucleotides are TGTGCCAGCAGCCGTAACTACAGGGAGGTGACCGAGCAGTACTTC. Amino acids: CASSRNYREVTEQYF. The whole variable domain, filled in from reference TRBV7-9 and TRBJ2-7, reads DTGVSQNPRHKITKRGQNVTFRCDPISEHNRLYWYRQTLGQGPEFLTYFQNEAQLEKSRLLSDRFSAERPKGSFSTLEIQRTEQGDSAMYLCASSRNYREVTEQYFGPGTRLTVT.

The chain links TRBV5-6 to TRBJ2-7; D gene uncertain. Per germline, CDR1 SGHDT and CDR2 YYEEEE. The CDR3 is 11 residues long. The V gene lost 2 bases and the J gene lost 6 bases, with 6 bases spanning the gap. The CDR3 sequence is CASSFSLEQYF. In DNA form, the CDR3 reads TGTGCCAGCAGCTTCTCACTCGAGCAGTACTTC.

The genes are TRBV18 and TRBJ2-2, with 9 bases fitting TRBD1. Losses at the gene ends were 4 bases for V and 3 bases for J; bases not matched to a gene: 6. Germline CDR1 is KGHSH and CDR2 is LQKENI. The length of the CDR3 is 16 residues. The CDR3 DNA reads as TGTGCCAGCTCACTCGCGGGACAGGGCTACACCGGGGAGCTGTTTTTT. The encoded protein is CASSLAGQGYTGELFF.

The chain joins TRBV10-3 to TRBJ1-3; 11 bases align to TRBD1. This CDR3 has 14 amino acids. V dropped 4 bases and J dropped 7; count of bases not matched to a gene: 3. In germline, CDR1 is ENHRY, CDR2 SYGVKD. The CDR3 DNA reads TGTGCCATCAGTGCGGACAGGGGGCGTAACACCATATATTTT. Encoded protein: CAISADRGRNTIYF.

The CDR3 nucleotides read TGTGCCACGATTAGGACAGGGGGTTCCTACGAGCAGTACTTC. Amino acid sequence: CATIRTGGSYEQYF. The chain has TRBV6-5 and TRBJ2-7; 10 bases are shared with TRBD1. The J segment lost 1 base and the V segment lost 10 bases, leaving 7 bases of the junction unmatched. Germline V gene data show CDR1 as MNHEY and CDR2 as SVGAGI. The CDR3 is 14 residues long.

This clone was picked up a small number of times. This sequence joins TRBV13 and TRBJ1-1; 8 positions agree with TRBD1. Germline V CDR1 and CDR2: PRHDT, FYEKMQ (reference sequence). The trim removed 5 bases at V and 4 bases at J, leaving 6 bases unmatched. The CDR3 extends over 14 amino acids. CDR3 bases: TGTGCCAGCAGCGTGGACAGGGTTCGCACTGAAGCTTTCTTT. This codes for CASSVDRVRTEAFF. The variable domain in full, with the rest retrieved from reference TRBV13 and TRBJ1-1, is AAGVIQSPRHLIKEKRETATLKCYPIPRHDTVYWYQQGPGQDPQFLISFYEKMQSDKGSIPDRFSAQQFSDYHSELNMSSLELGDSALYFCASSVDRVRTEAFFGQGTRLTVV.

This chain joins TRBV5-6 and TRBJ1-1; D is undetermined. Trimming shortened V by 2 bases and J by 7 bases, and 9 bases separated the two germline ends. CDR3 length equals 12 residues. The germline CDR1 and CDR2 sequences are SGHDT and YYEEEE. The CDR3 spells CASSLRQLEAFF. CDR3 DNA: TGTGCCAGCAGCTTACGGCAGCTTGAAGCTTTCTTT. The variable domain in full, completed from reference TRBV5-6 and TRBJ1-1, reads DAGVTQSPTHLIKTRGQQVTLRCSPKSGHDTVSWYQQALGQGPQFIFQYYEEEERQRGNFPDRFSGHQFPNYSSELNVNALLLGDSALYLCASSLRQLEAFFGQGTRLTVV.

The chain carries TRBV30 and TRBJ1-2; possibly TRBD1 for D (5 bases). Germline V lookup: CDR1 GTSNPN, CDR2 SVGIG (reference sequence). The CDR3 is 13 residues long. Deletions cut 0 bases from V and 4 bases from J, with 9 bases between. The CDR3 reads CAWSVRGTYGYTF. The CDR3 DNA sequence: TGTGCCTGGAGTGTAAGGGGTACCTATGGCTACACCTTC.

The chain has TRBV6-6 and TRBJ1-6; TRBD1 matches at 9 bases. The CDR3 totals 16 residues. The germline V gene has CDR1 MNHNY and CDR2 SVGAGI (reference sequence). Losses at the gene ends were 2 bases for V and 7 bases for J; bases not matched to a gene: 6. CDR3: CASSYRDREGNSPLHF. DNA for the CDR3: TGTGCCAGCAGTTACAGGGACAGGGAAGGGAATTCACCCCTCCACTTT.

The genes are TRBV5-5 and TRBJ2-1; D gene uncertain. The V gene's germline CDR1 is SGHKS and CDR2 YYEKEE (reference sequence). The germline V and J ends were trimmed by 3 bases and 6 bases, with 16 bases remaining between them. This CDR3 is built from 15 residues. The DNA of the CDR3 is TGTGCCAGCAGCTCGCAGATTACTTCCGGCAATGAGCAGTTCTTC. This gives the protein CASSSQITSGNEQFF.

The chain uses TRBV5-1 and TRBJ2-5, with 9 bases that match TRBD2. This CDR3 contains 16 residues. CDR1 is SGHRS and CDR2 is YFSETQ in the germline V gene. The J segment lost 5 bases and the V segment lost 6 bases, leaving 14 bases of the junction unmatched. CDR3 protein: CASNFGSGRNVETQYF. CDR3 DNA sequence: TGCGCCAGCAACTTTGGGAGCGGGAGGAATGTGGAGACCCAGTACTTC.

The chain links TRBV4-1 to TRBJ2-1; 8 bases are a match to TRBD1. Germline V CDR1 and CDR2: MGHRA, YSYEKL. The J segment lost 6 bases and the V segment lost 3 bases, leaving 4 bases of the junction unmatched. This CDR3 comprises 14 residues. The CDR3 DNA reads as TGCGCCAGCAGCCACGGACAGGGTCCCAATGAGCAGTTCTTC. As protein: CASSHGQGPNEQFF.

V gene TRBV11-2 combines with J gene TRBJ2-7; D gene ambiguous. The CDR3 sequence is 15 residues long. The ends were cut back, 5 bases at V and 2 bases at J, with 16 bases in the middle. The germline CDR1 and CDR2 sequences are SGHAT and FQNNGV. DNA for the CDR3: TGTGCCAGCAGCCGCGGTTCGAGCGTAACCTACGAGCAGTACTTC. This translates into CASSRGSSVTYEQYF.

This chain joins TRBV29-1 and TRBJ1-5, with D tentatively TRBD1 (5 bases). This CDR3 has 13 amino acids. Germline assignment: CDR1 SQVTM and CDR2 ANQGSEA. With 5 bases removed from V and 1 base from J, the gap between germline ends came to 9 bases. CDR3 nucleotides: TGCAGCGTTCGGGGCCGAAGCAATCAGCCCCAGCATTTT. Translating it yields CSVRGRSNQPQHF.

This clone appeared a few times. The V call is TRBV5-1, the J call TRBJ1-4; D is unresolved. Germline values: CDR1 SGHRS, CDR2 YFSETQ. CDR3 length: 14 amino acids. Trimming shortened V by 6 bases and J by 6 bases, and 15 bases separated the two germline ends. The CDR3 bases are TGCGCCAGCACTTCGGAGCCCACGGATGAAAAACTGTTTTTT. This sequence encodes CASTSEPTDEKLFF.

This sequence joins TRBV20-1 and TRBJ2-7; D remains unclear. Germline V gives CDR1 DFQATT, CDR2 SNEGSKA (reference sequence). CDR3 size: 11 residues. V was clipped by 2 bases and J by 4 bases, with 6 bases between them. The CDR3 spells CSARLRYEQYF. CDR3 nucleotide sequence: TGCAGTGCTAGACTGAGGTACGAGCAGTACTTC.

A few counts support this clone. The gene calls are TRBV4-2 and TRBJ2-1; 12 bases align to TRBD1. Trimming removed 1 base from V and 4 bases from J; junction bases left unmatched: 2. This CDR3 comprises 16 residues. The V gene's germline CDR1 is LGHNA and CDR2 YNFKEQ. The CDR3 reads CASSQAGQGAYNEQFF. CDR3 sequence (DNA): TGTGCCAGCAGCCAAGCGGGACAGGGGGCGTACAATGAGCAGTTCTTC.

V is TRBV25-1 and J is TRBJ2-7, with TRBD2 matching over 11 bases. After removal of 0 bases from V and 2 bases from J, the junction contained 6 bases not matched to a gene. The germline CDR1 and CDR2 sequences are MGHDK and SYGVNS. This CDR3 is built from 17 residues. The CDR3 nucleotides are TGTGCCAGCAGTGAATACGGGACTAGCGGAACCCCCTACGAGCAGTACTTC. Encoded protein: CASSEYGTSGTPYEQYF.

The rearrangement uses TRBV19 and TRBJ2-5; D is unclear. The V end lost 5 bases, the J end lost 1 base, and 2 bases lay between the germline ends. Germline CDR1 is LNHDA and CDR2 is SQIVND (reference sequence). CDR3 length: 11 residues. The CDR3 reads CASSSQETQYF. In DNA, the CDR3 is TGTGCCAGTAGTTCCCAAGAGACCCAGTACTTC.